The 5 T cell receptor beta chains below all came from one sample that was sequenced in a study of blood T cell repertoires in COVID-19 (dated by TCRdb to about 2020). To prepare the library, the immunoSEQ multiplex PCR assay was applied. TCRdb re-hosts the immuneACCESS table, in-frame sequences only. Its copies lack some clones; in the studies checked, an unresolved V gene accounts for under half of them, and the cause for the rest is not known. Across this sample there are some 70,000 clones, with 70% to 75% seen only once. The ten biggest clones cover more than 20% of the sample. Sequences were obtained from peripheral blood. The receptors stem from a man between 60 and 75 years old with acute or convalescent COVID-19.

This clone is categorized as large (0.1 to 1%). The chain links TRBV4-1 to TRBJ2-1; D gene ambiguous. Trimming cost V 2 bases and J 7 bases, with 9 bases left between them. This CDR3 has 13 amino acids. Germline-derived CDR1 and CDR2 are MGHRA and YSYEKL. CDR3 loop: CASSQQPDNEQFF. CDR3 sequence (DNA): TGCGCCAGCAGCCAACAACCAGATAATGAGCAGTTCTTC.

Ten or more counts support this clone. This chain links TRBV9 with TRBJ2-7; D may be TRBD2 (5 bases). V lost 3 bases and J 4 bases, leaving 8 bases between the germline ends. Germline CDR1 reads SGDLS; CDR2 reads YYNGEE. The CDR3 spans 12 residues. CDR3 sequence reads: CASSGRSYEQYF. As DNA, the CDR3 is TGTGCCAGCAGCGGGAGGAGTTACGAGCAGTACTTC.

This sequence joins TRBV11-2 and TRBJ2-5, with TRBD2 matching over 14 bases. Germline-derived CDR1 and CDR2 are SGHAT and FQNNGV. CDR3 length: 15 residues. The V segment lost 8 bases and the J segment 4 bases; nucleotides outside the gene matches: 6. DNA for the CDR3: TGTGCCAGCTTACCCGGGACTAGCGGGAGAGAGACCCAGTACTTC. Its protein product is CASLPGTSGRETQYF.

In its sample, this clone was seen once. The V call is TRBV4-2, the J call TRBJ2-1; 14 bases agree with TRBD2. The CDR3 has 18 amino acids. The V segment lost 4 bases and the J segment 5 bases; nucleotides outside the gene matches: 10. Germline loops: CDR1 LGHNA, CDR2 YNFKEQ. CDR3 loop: CASSRGLAGGARNNEQFF. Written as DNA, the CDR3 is TGTGCCAGCAGCCGAGGACTAGCGGGGGGCGCGAGGAACAATGAGCAGTTCTTC.

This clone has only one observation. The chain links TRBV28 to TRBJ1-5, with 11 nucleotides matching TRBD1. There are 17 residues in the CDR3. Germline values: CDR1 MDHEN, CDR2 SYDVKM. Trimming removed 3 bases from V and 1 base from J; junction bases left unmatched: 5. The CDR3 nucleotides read TGTGCCAGCAGTTTTATGGGGGACAGGGGGAGCAATCAGCCCCAGCATTTT. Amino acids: CASSFMGDRGSNQPQHF.